The 27 T cell receptor beta chains reported below all come from one sample, sequenced in a study of shared clonotypes between healthy human individuals. The table came from immunoSEQ multiplex PCR; TCRdb's copy has only in-frame clones and leaves some out. The data contain some 530,000 clones, roughly 80% of them seen just once; the ten biggest clones take up approximately 12%. Sequencing was performed on PBMCs. Receptors originate from a woman in her thirties or forties in good health. Some clones in this sample may be carry-over from other donors' samples.

The chain couples TRBV28 to TRBJ1-2; 9 bases map to TRBD1. Trimming removed 8 bases from V and 1 base from J; junction bases left unmatched: 5. Germline values: CDR1 MDHEN, CDR2 SYDVKM. The CDR3 has 14 amino acids. CDR3 coding DNA: TGTGCCAGCCAACAGGGGGCGAGTAACTATGGCTACACCTTC. Its translation: CASQQGASNYGYTF.

Concerning this clone: One end of the junction fails to match germline, which may point to a read error. The chain has TRBV7-7 and TRBJ2-5, with 8 bases lining up with TRBD1. CDR3 length: 16 amino acids. From germline, CDR1 is SSHAT and CDR2 FNYEAQ (reference sequence). This CDR3 is CASSLTSTGVQETQYF. The CDR3 DNA is TGTGCTAGCAGCCTAACCTCGACAGGGGTCCAAGAGACCCAGTACTTC.

The rearrangement links TRBV19 to TRBJ2-1, with 8 bases identical to TRBD2. Germline V lookup: CDR1 LNHDA, CDR2 SQIVND (reference sequence). Trimming removed 1 base from V and 0 bases from J; junction bases left unmatched: 8. CDR3 length equals 18 residues. The DNA for the CDR3 is TGTGCCAGTAGTATAGGCCCTTTAGCGGGACTCTCCTACAATGAGCAGTTCTTC. Translated: CASSIGPLAGLSYNEQFF. The full variable domain, its missing parts supplied by reference TRBV19 and TRBJ2-1, is DGGITQSPKYLFRKEGQNVTLSCEQNLNHDAMYWYRQDPGQGLRLIYYSQIVNDFQKGDIAEGYSVSREKKESFPLTVTSAQKNPTAFYLCASSIGPLAGLSYNEQFFGPGTRLTVL.

About this clone: A read error likely explains this, since a far larger clone differs by one base. The same CDR3 can be traced to other DNA sequences in this sample. J is TRBJ2-7 and V is TRBV28, with 8 bases identical to TRBD2. CDR3 length: 16 amino acids. Per germline, CDR1 MDHEN and CDR2 SYDVKM. V gave up 2 bases and J gave up 0 bases; unmatched junction bases: 6. CDR3 region: CASSLGVAGPSYEQYF. Written as DNA, the CDR3 is TGTGCCAGCAGTTTAGGGGTAGCGGGACCCTCCTACGAGCAGTACTTC.

The rearrangement links TRBV10-3 to TRBJ2-7; 7 bases map to TRBD2. V lost 10 bases, J lost 3 bases, and 12 bases stayed unmatched. The CDR3 runs 14 residues. In germline, CDR1 is ENHRY, CDR2 SYGVKD. DNA for the CDR3: TGTGCCAGCAAGGTCGGCGGCGGGAGCTACGAGCAGTACTTC. Translated, it gives CASKVGGGSYEQYF.

The table lists this clone with a few counts. The chain recombines TRBV5-8 with TRBJ2-7, with 12 bases matching TRBD2. The CDR3 extends over 15 amino acids. With V trimmed by 3 bases and J by 6 bases, 7 bases remained unmatched. Germline V gene data show CDR1 as SGHTS and CDR2 as YDEGEE. The CDR3 here is CASSYRTSGTFEQYF. The CDR3 DNA reads TGTGCCAGCAGCTACAGGACTAGCGGGACTTTCGAGCAGTACTTC.

This clone appeared a few times. The chain uses TRBV19 and TRBJ1-2; TRBD1 might be the D (6 bases). Germline assignment: CDR1 LNHDA and CDR2 SQIVND (reference sequence). V lost 4 bases, J lost 4 bases, and 13 bases lay in between. The CDR3 contains 14 residues. CDR3 nucleotide sequence: TGTGCCAGTAGTACAAACAGGGAAGGCTATGGCTACACCTTC. Translated, it gives CASSTNREGYGYTF.

V and J are TRBV6-5 and TRBJ2-7, with D possibly being TRBD1 (6 bases). CDR3 length equals 12 residues. V was pared by 5 bases and J by 3 bases, with 8 bases between. From germline, CDR1 is MNHEY and CDR2 SVGAGI. The CDR3 sequence: CASSKQGYEQYF. DNA for the CDR3: TGTGCCAGCAGTAAACAGGGCTACGAGCAGTACTTC.

This chain connects TRBV15 to TRBJ2-7; TRBD2 aligns across 9 bases. Germline V gives CDR1 LNHNV, CDR2 YYDKDF (reference sequence). The CDR3 covers 15 residues. The trim removed 0 bases at V and 6 bases at J, leaving 6 bases unmatched. The chain's CDR3 is CATSRDLAGSFEQYF. Here the CDR3 DNA reads TGTGCCACCAGCAGAGATCTAGCGGGAAGCTTCGAGCAGTACTTC.

The CDR3 coding sequence is TGTGCCAGCAGCTCCCGGACAGGGTACGGTCCGGGCGAGACCCAGTACTTC. Its protein product is CASSSRTGYGPGETQYF. The V and J genes are TRBV5-4 and TRBJ2-5; 8 bases are a match to TRBD1. The V gene end was trimmed by 3 bases and the J gene end by 5 bases; junction bases not matched to a gene: 15. Germline V gene sequence: CDR1 SGHNT, CDR2 YYREEE (reference sequence). This CDR3 region has 17 residues.

Regarding this clone: One end of the junction does not line up with germline, which may come from a read error. This chain links TRBV7-7 with TRBJ1-1; a weak D match, TRBD1 (5 bases). CDR1 is SSHAT, CDR2 FNYEAQ, per germline (reference sequence). CDR3 length: 15 residues. CDR3 sequence (DNA): TGTGCTAGCAGCCCCCTAGGCAGGGCTGATACTGAAGCTTTCTTT. Protein product: CASSPLGRADTEAFF.

The chain combines TRBV28 with TRBJ2-3, with 7 bases matching TRBD1. The CDR3 contains 16 residues. Germline V gene data show CDR1 as MDHEN and CDR2 as SYDVKM. Trimming at V came to 6 bases and at J to 2 bases, leaving 11 bases not matched to a gene. This CDR3 is CASSPLRDSNTDTQYF. In nucleotides, the CDR3 is TGTGCCAGCAGCCCCCTCCGGGACAGCAACACAGATACGCAGTATTTT.

This chain uses TRBV5-1 with TRBJ2-2; D remains unclear. CDR1 and CDR2 from the germline V gene are SGHRS and YFSETQ. The CDR3 covers 16 residues. V dropped 1 base and J dropped 1 base, with 11 bases sitting between them. The DNA of the CDR3 is TGCGCCAGCAGCTTGTTGTTTGGTCGGAACACCGGGGAGCTGTTTTTT. Encoded protein: CASSLLFGRNTGELFF.

This chain links TRBV28 with TRBJ1-4; D is uncertain. The germline gives CDR1 MDHEN, CDR2 SYDVKM. The CDR3 spans 15 residues. With 5 bases removed from V and 7 bases from J, the gap between germline ends came to 17 bases. The CDR3 nucleotides are TGTGCCAGCAGTCCCAATACCTCGGGCTTTGAAAAACTGTTTTTT. Translating it yields CASSPNTSGFEKLFF.

Regarding this clone: This could be a read error, since a much larger clone is one nucleotide away. Other DNA sequences in the same sample also yield this CDR3. The chain has TRBV7-8 and TRBJ2-2; D may be TRBD1 (6 bases). This CDR3 comprises 17 residues. The germline V and J ends were trimmed by 9 bases and 0 bases, with 20 bases remaining between them. Germline CDR1 reads SGHVS; CDR2 reads FQNEAQ. The CDR3 loop is CASSVHVGQTNTGELFF. As DNA, the CDR3 is TGTGCCAGTAGCGTCCATGTGGGACAAACGAACACCGGGGAGCTGTTTTTT.

Only a few counts were recorded for this clone. This chain uses TRBV7-3 with TRBJ2-1; 16 nucleotides line up with TRBD2. Germline V gene sequence: CDR1 SGHTA, CDR2 FQGTGA. This CDR3 comprises 18 residues. Unmatched junction bases numbered 10, after V lost 4 bases and J lost 7 bases. The CDR3 spells CASSSTGTSGRAGNEQFF. CDR3 nucleotide sequence: TGTGCCAGCAGCTCAACCGGGACTAGCGGGAGGGCCGGGAATGAGCAGTTCTTC.

The rearrangement uses TRBV10-3 and TRBJ1-4; no clear D. This CDR3 is 14 amino acids long. V dropped 2 bases and J dropped 4 bases, with 8 bases sitting between them. Germline V gene data show CDR1 as ENHRY and CDR2 as SYGVKD. CDR3: CAISEAGRNEKLFF. In DNA, the CDR3 is TGTGCCATCAGTGAGGCCGGACGTAATGAAAAACTGTTTTTT.

The rearrangement links TRBV11-2 to TRBJ1-5; D is ambiguous. The CDR3 contains 13 residues. The V gene lost 6 bases and the J gene lost 3 bases, with 9 bases spanning the gap. From germline, CDR1 is SGHAT and CDR2 FQNNGV. CDR3: CASSQSLNQPQHF. Written as DNA, the CDR3 is TGTGCCAGCAGTCAGAGTCTCAATCAGCCCCAGCATTTT.

J is TRBJ1-4 and V is TRBV11-2; the D gene is possibly TRBD1 (5 bases). The germline V gene encodes CDR1 SGHAT and CDR2 FQNNGV. The CDR3 totals 17 residues. The ends were cut back, 1 base at V and 8 bases at J, with 20 bases in the middle. Here the CDR3 reads CASSLALARGGGEKLFF. The CDR3 bases are TGTGCCAGCAGCTTAGCCTTAGCCCGGGGCGGAGGGGAAAAACTGTTTTTT.

This clone occurred many times. Other DNA sequences in this specimen translate into the identical CDR3. The chain couples TRBV4-1 to TRBJ2-7; maybe TRBD2 (6 bases). Germline V gene data show CDR1 as MGHRA and CDR2 as YSYEKL. Trimming removed 1 base at V and 0 bases at J, with 10 bases between. CDR3 length: 15 residues. In nucleotides, the CDR3 is TGCGCCAGCAGCCAAGGTCACGGGAGCTCCTACGAGCAGTACTTC. Protein product: CASSQGHGSSYEQYF.

V is TRBV19 and J is TRBJ1-4, with 7 nucleotides matching TRBD1. The V segment lost 6 bases and the J segment 4 bases; nucleotides outside the gene matches: 5. The CDR3 spans 14 residues. Germline CDR1 is LNHDA and CDR2 is SQIVND (reference sequence). The CDR3 spells CASSRQGGNEKLFF. The CDR3 bases are TGTGCCAGTAGCAGGCAGGGGGGTAATGAAAAACTGTTTTTT.

The chain joins TRBV11-2 to TRBJ1-1; possible D gene TRBD1, 6 bases. This CDR3 region has 13 residues. V lost 0 bases, J lost 11 bases, and 13 bases lay in between. The germline V gene encodes CDR1 SGHAT and CDR2 FQNNGV. The CDR3 spells CASSLDRGRGAFF. Here the CDR3 DNA reads TGTGCCAGCAGCTTAGACAGGGGCCGAGGGGCTTTCTTT.

J is TRBJ2-2 and V is TRBV6-5; the D gene is possibly TRBD2 (6 bases). CDR1 and CDR2 (germline): MNHEY, SVGAGI. The V gene lost 3 bases and the J gene lost 3 bases, with 11 bases spanning the gap. CDR3 length: 15 amino acids. The CDR3 here is CASSYRTSYTGELFF. The CDR3 DNA reads TGTGCCAGCAGTTATAGAACTAGCTACACCGGGGAGCTGTTTTTT.

This rearrangement joins TRBV2 to TRBJ2-3, with unresolved D. The germline V gene has CDR1 SNHLY and CDR2 FYNNEI. The CDR3 covers 12 residues. V lost 8 bases and J lost 6, with 12 bases in between. CDR3 bases: TGTGCCAGCGTGCGCCATCAGGATACGCAGTATTTT. The encoded protein is CASVRHQDTQYF.

This rearrangement joins TRBV5-1 to TRBJ1-3, with a possible D match to TRBD1 (6 bases). The CDR3 contains 14 residues. CDR1 is SGHRS and CDR2 is YFSETQ in the germline V gene. V was pared by 4 bases and J by 2 bases, with 10 bases between. The CDR3 region is CASSPGAAGNTIYF. Written as DNA, the CDR3 is TGCGCCAGCAGCCCGGGGGCAGCTGGAAACACCATATATTTT.

This clone has more than one count but fewer than ten. The chain uses TRBV7-9 and TRBJ2-7, with D unclear. V was cut by 7 bases and J by 0 bases, with 19 bases left in between. The CDR3 extends over 16 amino acids. The germline gives CDR1 SEHNR, CDR2 FQNEAQ (reference sequence). The CDR3 DNA reads TGTGCCAGCAACGATTTAGGCGCCCTCGGCTCCTACGAGCAGTACTTC. Translating it yields CASNDLGALGSYEQYF.

This clone was counted once. This sequence joins TRBV14 and TRBJ2-3, with 7 bases fitting TRBD2. From germline, CDR1 is SGHDN and CDR2 FVKESK. This CDR3 comprises 18 residues. V dropped 0 bases and J dropped 1; count of bases not matched to a gene: 10. Written as DNA, the CDR3 is TGTGCCAGCAGCCAAGATCGGGAGGTGCGGGTAGGCACAGATACGCAGTATTTT. This codes for CASSQDREVRVGTDTQYF.